One sample yielded the 32 T cell receptor beta chains listed below, sequenced in a study of T-cell memory formation after mild COVID-19 (dated by TCRdb to the early 2020s). The receptor library was made with 5' RACE. The instrument given in TCRdb is Illumina NovaSeq 6000. TCRdb trimmed public reads at Q25 via fastp, called clones via MiXCR and kept in-frame beta chains. Records with the same CDR3 protein are collapsed into one entry carrying the most frequent genes and DNA. For this sample there are around 300,000 distinct CDR3 sequences; 19% appear just once. Roughly 21% of the sample is in the top ten clones. Sequencing was carried out using PBMCs or a T cell subset sorted from them (not recorded which). These TCRs come from a man aged 18 to 35 who had mild COVID-19 (a few samples of this study predate the infection). The sample titles of this study are shuffled in the database, so cell type and time point are left out; the donor was told from shared clones.

This clonotype was seen a few times. CDR3 residues: CASSLEAGRRTQYF. As DNA, the CDR3 is TGTGCCAGCAGCTTAGAGGCCGGGAGGAGGACTCAGTACTTC. This chain joins TRBV7-2 and TRBJ2-5, with 7 bases lining up with TRBD2. Germline lookup yields CDR1 SGHTA and CDR2 FQGNSA. With 1 base clipped from V and 11 bases from J, the junction kept 10 bases outside the gene matches. The CDR3 totals 14 residues.

The chain carries TRBV6-1 and TRBJ2-2; no reliable D call. The ends were cut back, 2 bases at V and 6 bases at J, with 10 bases in the middle. Per germline, CDR1 MNHNS and CDR2 SASEGT. This CDR3 is 14 amino acids long. CDR3 in DNA: TGTGCCAGCAGTGAAAGTCTAGTGGCCGGGGAGCTGTTTTTT. Its translation is CASSESLVAGELFF.

The genes are TRBV5-5 and TRBJ1-3; D possibly corresponds to TRBD1 (6 bases). The CDR3 runs to 16 residues. The V end lost 4 bases, the J end lost 4 bases, and 18 bases lay between the germline ends. Looked up from germline, CDR1 is SGHKS and CDR2 is YYEKEE (reference sequence). The CDR3 here is CASSPQGMVSGNTIYF. DNA of the CDR3: TGTGCCAGCAGCCCGCAGGGGATGGTATCCGGAAACACCATATATTTT.

This clonotype has a handful of counts. The rearrangement uses TRBV6-2 or TRBV6-3 and TRBJ2-7; 10 bases match TRBD2. The germline CDR1 and CDR2 sequences are MNHEY and SVGEGT. Trimming removed 6 bases from V and 0 bases from J; junction bases left unmatched: 2. CDR3 length: 14 amino acids. CDR3 nucleotides: TGTGCCAGCAGGATAGCGGGGGGCTCCTACGAGCAGTACGTC. It codes for CASRIAGGSYEQYV.

This clonotype occurred a few times. The chain links TRBV4-3 to TRBJ2-1; D gene unclear. This CDR3 has 13 amino acids. CDR1 LGHNA and CDR2 YSLEER come from the germline V gene. Trimming cost V 3 bases and J 9 bases, with 12 bases left between them. This CDR3 reads CASSQDRAREQFF. CDR3 sequence (DNA): TGCGCCAGCAGCCAGGACCGGGCACGTGAGCAGTTCTTC.

The gene calls are TRBV6-5 and TRBJ1-5; D is unresolved. CDR3 size: 15 residues. Trimming cost V 7 bases and J 0 bases, with 13 bases left between them. From germline, CDR1 is MNHEY and CDR2 SVGAGI. The CDR3: CASNRRGDSNQPQHF. The CDR3 coding sequence is TGTGCCAGCAACCGCCGTGGGGATAGCAATCAGCCCCAGCATTTT.

This sequence joins TRBV20-1 and TRBJ2-3, with TRBD2 matching over 9 bases. This CDR3 spans 15 amino acids. Trimming cost V 4 bases and J 1 base; bases outside gene matches: 6. Germline CDR1 DFQATT, CDR2 SNEGSKA (reference sequence). CDR3 in DNA: TGCAGTGCTACGATGACTAGCGGCGGCACAGATACGCAGTATTTT. Its protein product is CSATMTSGGTDTQYF.

The chain carries TRBV5-1 and TRBJ1-3; D is possibly TRBD1 (6 bases). Per the germline V gene, CDR1 is SGHRS and CDR2 is YFSETQ. V was pared by 4 bases and J by 2 bases, with 10 bases between. CDR3 length equals 14 residues. The chain's CDR3 is CASSPQGTGNTIYF. The CDR3 bases are TGCGCCAGCAGCCCACAGGGCACTGGAAACACCATATATTTT. Filled out from reference TRBV5-1 and TRBJ1-3, the complete variable domain reads KAGVTQTPRYLIKTRGQQVTLSCSPISGHRSVSWYQQTPGQGLQFLFEYFSETQRNKGNFPGRFSGRQFSNSRSEMNVSTLELGDSALYLCASSPQGTGNTIYFGEGSWLTVV.

This chain joins TRBV28 and TRBJ1-5; 7 bases match TRBD1. CDR3 size: 13 residues. V was clipped by 6 bases and J by 3 bases; unmatched bases: 2. Per the germline V gene, CDR1 is MDHEN and CDR2 is SYDVKM. The CDR3 DNA reads as TGTGCCAGCAGGGGACAGCTCAATCAGCCCCAGCATTTT. It yields the protein CASRGQLNQPQHF.

CDR3 in amino acids: CAISESNTEAFF. CDR3 bases: TGTGCCATCAGTGAGTCTAATACTGAAGCTTTCTTT. J is TRBJ1-1 and V is TRBV10-3, with D unresolved. V was shortened by 0 bases and J by 5 bases, with 4 bases between the two germline ends. The germline gives CDR1 ENHRY, CDR2 SYGVKD. CDR3 length equals 12 residues.

This clonotype has more than one count but fewer than ten. The V and J genes are TRBV2 and TRBJ2-2; tentative D call: TRBD1 (5 bases). V was pared by 7 bases and J by 6 bases, with 9 bases between. The CDR3 spans 12 residues. The germline CDR1 and CDR2 sequences are SNHLY and FYNNEI. The CDR3 DNA follows: TGTGCCAGCAACCGACAGCCCGGGGAGCTGTTTTTT. Translating gives CASNRQPGELFF.

This clonotype was counted ten times or more. The J gene is TRBJ1-2, the V gene TRBV6-4; 8 bases align to TRBD1. The CDR3 extends over 16 amino acids. Trimming took 0 bases from V and 9 from J; bases not matched to a gene: 12. CDR1 and CDR2 from the germline V gene are MRHNA and SNTAGT. The CDR3 DNA follows: TGTGCCAGCAGTGACTCCCCCGGGCAGGGGGCAGAGAGCTACACCTTC. Residues: CASSDSPGQGAESYTF.

V gene TRBV7-2 combines with J gene TRBJ2-1; maybe TRBD2 (7 bases). Germline V lookup: CDR1 SGHTA, CDR2 FQGNSA. The CDR3 is made up of 16 amino acids. The V end lost 3 bases, the J end lost 2 bases, and 14 bases lay between the germline ends. The CDR3 sequence: CASSLVKGGAYNEQFF. For the CDR3, the DNA is TGTGCCAGCAGCTTGGTGAAAGGGGGGGCCTACAATGAGCAGTTCTTC.

CDR3 in amino acids: CASRSTGTVNSPLHF. The CDR3 DNA follows: TGTGCCAGCAGATCAACCGGGACGGTGAATTCACCCCTCCACTTT. The rearrangement links TRBV12-3 or TRBV12-4 to TRBJ1-6; a possible D gene is TRBD1 (5 bases). V was cut by 6 bases and J by 7 bases, with 16 bases left in between. CDR3 length: 15 amino acids.

This clonotype was seen only a few times. The chain links TRBV29-1 to TRBJ2-1, with TRBD1 as a possible D gene (5 bases). V lost 4 bases, J lost 5 bases, and 18 bases lay in between. Germline V gene lookup returns CDR1 SQVTM and CDR2 ANQGSEA. This CDR3 comprises 15 residues. In DNA, the CDR3 is TGCAGCGTTGGGGCCCGAAGAGGACACAACAATGAGCAGTTCTTC. The encoded protein is CSVGARRGHNNEQFF.

The V call is TRBV2, the J call TRBJ2-6; TRBD2 aligns across 10 bases. V shed 10 bases, J shed 0 bases, and the junction held 6 bases outside the gene matches. Germline V gene data show CDR1 as SNHLY and CDR2 as FYNNEI. This CDR3 has 16 residues. This chain's CDR3 is CATAGGQNSGANVLTF. The CDR3, as DNA: TGTGCCACAGCGGGGGGGCAGAACTCTGGGGCCAACGTCCTGACTTTC.

V and J are TRBV19 and TRBJ2-3; the match to TRBD2 covers 7 bases. This CDR3 is built from 14 residues. Germline lookup yields CDR1 LNHDA and CDR2 SQIVND (reference sequence). With V trimmed by 6 bases and J by 1 base, 4 bases remained unmatched. CDR3 bases: TGTGCCAGTAGCGTGGGACTACGCACAGATACGCAGTATTTT. It codes for CASSVGLRTDTQYF.

The V call is TRBV5-1, the J call TRBJ1-6; 7 bases line up with TRBD1. This CDR3 has 15 residues. The V and J ends lost 2 bases and 14 bases, in that order; junction bases with no gene match: 13. Per the germline V gene, CDR1 is SGHRS and CDR2 is YFSETQ. The CDR3 reads CASSFGQTGRGSLHF. The CDR3 DNA follows: TGCGCCAGCAGCTTCGGCCAGACAGGGCGCGGATCCCTCCACTTT.

The chain joins TRBV9 to TRBJ2-5; the D is unclear. V was cut by 0 bases and J by 4 bases, with 10 bases left in between. Germline V CDR1 and CDR2: SGDLS, YYNGEE. CDR3 size: 14 residues. CDR3 protein: CASSVVGLGETQYF. The CDR3 DNA reads TGTGCCAGCAGCGTAGTGGGCCTCGGAGAGACCCAGTACTTC.

The sample holds a few counts of this clonotype. This chain uses TRBV5-1 with TRBJ2-5; tentative D call: TRBD2 (6 bases). CDR3 length: 15 residues. Trimming stripped 0 bases from V and 5 bases from J, with 14 bases between. Germline values: CDR1 SGHRS, CDR2 YFSETQ. CDR3 DNA: TGCGCCAGCAGCTTGGAAGGAGGGGTTTGGGAGACCCAGTACTTC. It translates to CASSLEGGVWETQYF.

The chain has TRBV4-3 and TRBJ2-1; the D gene is possibly TRBD2 (6 bases). With 1 base removed from V and 0 bases from J, the gap between germline ends came to 13 bases. CDR3 length: 17 residues. Germline values: CDR1 LGHNA, CDR2 YSLEER. The CDR3 loop is CASSQGWRGLSYNEQFF. The CDR3 coding sequence is TGCGCCAGCAGCCAAGGGTGGAGGGGCCTCTCCTACAATGAGCAGTTCTTC.

This clonotype turned up a few times. The CDR3 sequence is CASSFGQGEADTQYF. The CDR3, as DNA: TGCGCCAGCAGCTTCGGACAGGGTGAAGCAGATACGCAGTATTTT. This chain connects TRBV4-3 to TRBJ2-3, with 8 nucleotides matching TRBD1. J gave up 4 bases and V 5 bases, and 8 bases lay outside the gene matches. Germline V lookup: CDR1 LGHNA, CDR2 YSLEER. This CDR3 has 15 residues.

V and J are TRBV20-1 and TRBJ1-5; perhaps TRBD1 as D (5 bases). V shed 6 bases and J shed 6 bases, with 24 bases lying between them. Germline V lookup: CDR1 DFQATT, CDR2 SNEGSKA (reference sequence). The CDR3 has 16 amino acids. The CDR3 protein is CSALPRGGWGGQPQHF. The CDR3 nucleotides are TGCAGTGCCCTGCCAAGGGGAGGGTGGGGCGGTCAGCCCCAGCATTTT.

The table lists this clonotype with a few counts. J is TRBJ1-6 and V is TRBV7-2; 7 nucleotides match TRBD1. The CDR3 sequence is 13 residues long. Germline CDR1 and CDR2: SGHTA and FQGNSA. After removal of 6 bases from V and 8 bases from J, the junction contained 4 bases not matched to a gene. The CDR3 reads CASRPGGHSPLHF. CDR3 nucleotide sequence: TGTGCCAGCAGACCAGGGGGGCATTCACCCCTCCACTTT.

This clonotype appeared a few times. The rearrangement joins TRBV5-1 to TRBJ2-1; a possible D gene is TRBD1 (6 bases). CDR3 length: 14 residues. Trimming removed 5 bases from V and 2 bases from J, with 11 bases in between. Germline lookup yields CDR1 SGHRS and CDR2 YFSETQ. The CDR3 spells CASSETGTYNEQFF. The CDR3 DNA sequence: TGCGCCAGCAGTGAGACAGGAACCTACAATGAGCAGTTCTTC.

This clonotype was observed a few times. The CDR3 nucleotides read TGTGCCTGGAGTGTACTCGGGGGGGCCTACAATGAGCAGTTCTTC. Translated: CAWSVLGGAYNEQFF. V is TRBV30 and J is TRBJ2-1; TRBD2 matches at 8 bases. Germline-derived CDR1 and CDR2 are GTSNPN and SVGIG (reference sequence). The V segment lost 0 bases and the J segment 2 bases; nucleotides outside the gene matches: 3. CDR3 length equals 15 residues.

This clonotype was seen only a few times. The chain carries TRBV9 and TRBJ2-5, with 12 bases aligning to TRBD1. This CDR3 contains 16 residues. Trimming removed 3 bases from V and 5 bases from J; junction bases left unmatched: 8. CDR1 is SGDLS, CDR2 YYNGEE, per germline. The DNA for the CDR3 is TGTGCCAGCAGCGCCCGGGGGACAGGGGGCGGGGAGACCCAGTACTTC. It is translated as CASSARGTGGGETQYF.

This clonotype was observed a few times. V and J are TRBV7-6 and TRBJ2-7, with D tentatively TRBD2 (6 bases). Between the trimmed V and J ends, which lost 4 bases and 3 bases, there was a span of 16 bases. This CDR3 comprises 15 residues. The germline CDR1 and CDR2 sequences are SGHVS and FNYEAQ. CDR3 residues: CASSSPGGQGYEQYF. CDR3 bases: TGTGCCAGCAGCTCCCCCGGGGGTCAGGGCTACGAGCAGTACTTC.

This clonotype was found a few times. The chain uses TRBV7-9 and TRBJ1-1; 10 bases line up with TRBD1. CDR3 size: 16 residues. Per the germline V gene, CDR1 is SEHNR and CDR2 is FQNEAQ (reference sequence). V dropped 6 bases and J dropped 4; count of bases not matched to a gene: 11. The CDR3 region is CASRSTDRGPGTEAFF. The DNA for the CDR3 is TGTGCCAGCAGGAGCACAGACAGGGGGCCTGGCACTGAAGCTTTCTTT.

The chain is built from TRBV6-6 and TRBJ2-7, with D maybe TRBD1 (6 bases). The CDR3 totals 13 residues. Germline-derived CDR1 and CDR2 are MNHNY and SVGAGI (reference sequence). V lost 8 bases to trimming and J lost 2 bases, with 13 bases between them. The CDR3 DNA is TGTGCCAGCGGGACACTATCCACCTACGAGCAGTACTTC. This gives the protein CASGTLSTYEQYF.

The V call is TRBV4-3, the J call TRBJ2-3; D possibly corresponds to TRBD1 (6 bases). V lost 0 bases and J lost 0, with 13 bases in between. Per germline, CDR1 LGHNA and CDR2 YSLEER. The CDR3 spans 17 residues. The CDR3 reads CASSQEWGPFSTDTQYF. The CDR3 DNA is TGCGCCAGCAGCCAAGAATGGGGGCCGTTTAGCACAGATACGCAGTATTTT.

The chain couples TRBV4-2 to TRBJ2-7, with 8 nucleotides matching TRBD1. This CDR3 spans 16 amino acids. Germline CDR1 reads LGHNA; CDR2 reads YNFKEQ. V shed 1 base and J 3 bases; nucleotides not matched to a gene: 8. The CDR3 reads CASSQVYGTGIYEQYF. The CDR3 nucleotides read TGTGCCAGCAGCCAAGTTTACGGGACAGGTATCTACGAGCAGTACTTC.